Following are 22 T cell receptor beta chains from one sample sequenced in a study of shared clonotypes between healthy human individuals. Data came from immunoSEQ multiplex PCR; TCRdb stores just in-frame clones and leaves some out. The table includes millions of clones, 85% to 95% detected once. The sample was naive CD4+ T cells sorted from blood. Subset: CD45RA+ positively selected. The receptors here all came from a man younger than 35 in good health.

This clone was observed once. Other DNA sequences in the same sample also yield this CDR3. The V call is TRBV6-5, the J call TRBJ1-1; no firm D call. Germline V CDR1 and CDR2: MNHEY, SVGAGI. V lost 3 bases to trimming and J lost 4 bases, with 9 bases between them. The CDR3 sequence is 13 residues long. The CDR3: CASSYSGRTEAFF. CDR3 nucleotides: TGTGCCAGCAGTTATAGTGGGCGCACTGAAGCTTTCTTT.

This clone appeared a single time. The gene calls are TRBV5-6 and TRBJ1-4; 9 bases map to TRBD1. The CDR3 is 15 residues long. J was trimmed by 5 bases and V by 4 bases; bases with no gene match: 6. In germline, CDR1 is SGHDT, CDR2 YYEEEE. The CDR3 region has the DNA TGTGCCAGCAGCCTCCGGACAGGGGCCAATGAAAAACTGTTTTTT. Residues: CASSLRTGANEKLFF. The full variable domain, rest sourced from reference TRBV5-6 and TRBJ1-4, is DAGVTQSPTHLIKTRGQQVTLRCSPKSGHDTVSWYQQALGQGPQFIFQYYEEEERQRGNFPDRFSGHQFPNYSSELNVNALLLGDSALYLCASSLRTGANEKLFFGSGTQLSVL.

The chain recombines TRBV15 with TRBJ1-2; tentatively, D is TRBD1 (5 bases). V shed 0 bases and J shed 6 bases, with 11 bases lying between them. CDR1 LNHNV and CDR2 YYDKDF come from the germline V gene (reference sequence). The CDR3 totals 14 residues. The CDR3 protein is CATSRDVGTHGYTF. CDR3 bases: TGTGCCACCAGCAGAGATGTGGGGACCCATGGCTACACCTTC.

To note about this clone: The junction does not match germline at one end; this may be a read error. This chain uses TRBV7-7 with TRBJ2-5, with D possibly being TRBD2 (6 bases). The germline gives CDR1 SSHAT, CDR2 FNYEAQ (reference sequence). This CDR3 has 14 residues. CDR3 coding DNA: TGTGCTAGCACCCTGATAGCGGAGCAAGAGACCCAGTACTTC. The encoded protein is CASTLIAEQETQYF.

The chain couples TRBV28 to TRBJ1-1, with no clear D. The CDR3 spans 13 residues. CDR1 and CDR2 from the germline V gene are MDHEN and SYDVKM. V lost 2 bases and J lost 8, with 12 bases in between. CDR3 protein: CASSLKLTTEAFF. Here the CDR3 DNA reads TGTGCCAGCAGTTTAAAATTGACCACAGAAGCTTTCTTT.

This clone was counted once. The chain uses TRBV5-6 and TRBJ2-5; the match to TRBD1 covers 7 bases. J gave up 1 base and V 3 bases, and 6 bases lay outside the gene matches. From germline, CDR1 is SGHDT and CDR2 YYEEEE. The CDR3 loop spans 15 amino acids. This CDR3 is CASSWGQHLQETQYF. Here the CDR3 DNA reads TGTGCCAGCAGCTGGGGACAGCATCTCCAAGAGACCCAGTACTTC.

The chain joins TRBV27 to TRBJ1-1, with a possible D match to TRBD1 (6 bases). Trimming took off 4 bases at V and 5 bases at J, with 14 bases between the two ends. CDR1 and CDR2 (germline): MNHEY, SMNVEV (reference sequence). The CDR3 has 14 residues. The CDR3 spells CASSSPTGRTEAFF. Written as DNA, the CDR3 is TGTGCCAGCAGTTCGCCCACAGGGCGTACTGAAGCTTTCTTT.

The gene calls are TRBV5-1 and TRBJ1-2, with TRBD1 identical over 8 bases. J was trimmed by 6 bases and V by 3 bases; bases with no gene match: 7. The CDR3 has 14 amino acids. Per the germline V gene, CDR1 is SGHRS and CDR2 is YFSETQ. CDR3 sequence: CASSSTGVGHGYTF. CDR3 coding DNA: TGCGCCAGCAGCTCGACAGGGGTAGGCCATGGCTACACCTTC.

Regarding this clone: The same CDR3 is also encoded by other DNA sequences in this sample. CDR3 coding DNA: TGTGCCAGTACTCCCGGGACAGGCTCCTACGAGCAGTACTTC. Residues: CASTPGTGSYEQYF. The V gene is TRBV2, the J gene TRBJ2-7, with 8 positions matching TRBD1. The CDR3 is 14 residues long. V was clipped by 9 bases and J by 0 bases; unmatched bases: 7. Germline values: CDR1 SNHLY, CDR2 FYNNEI. The full variable domain, in which reference TRBV2 and TRBJ2-7 provide the parts outside the CDR3, is EPEVTQTPSHQVTQMGQEVILRCVPISNHLYFYWYRQILGQKVEFLVSFYNNEISEKSEIFDDQFSVERPDGSNFTLKIRSTKLEDSAMYFCASTPGTGSYEQYFGPGTRLTVT.

The J gene is TRBJ2-6, the V gene TRBV5-1; weak D call: TRBD1 (5 bases). CDR3 length: 16 residues. Trimming stripped 4 bases from V and 0 bases from J, with 11 bases between. Germline CDR1 SGHRS, CDR2 YFSETQ. The DNA of the CDR3 is TGCGCCAGCAGCCCGCCGGACAACTCTGGGGCCAACGTCCTGACTTTC. It translates to CASSPPDNSGANVLTF.

The CDR3 protein is CASRVTGSYEQYF. Written as DNA, the CDR3 is TGTGCCAGCAGGGTGACAGGCTCCTACGAGCAGTACTTC. This chain joins TRBV27 and TRBJ2-7; D is perhaps TRBD1 (6 bases). V was clipped by 6 bases and J by 0 bases, with 9 bases between them. The CDR3 extends over 13 amino acids. Germline V gives CDR1 MNHEY, CDR2 SMNVEV (reference sequence).

Regarding this clone: Other DNA sequences in the same sample also yield this CDR3. The genes are TRBV6-6 and TRBJ2-7, with 8 bases aligning to TRBD1. The CDR3 consists of 14 residues. The germline V gene encodes CDR1 MNHNY and CDR2 SVGAGI (reference sequence). After removal of 3 bases from V and 4 bases from J, the junction contained 5 bases not matched to a gene. Here the CDR3 reads CASSYRQGAYEQYF. For the CDR3, the DNA is TGTGCCAGCAGTTATCGGCAGGGGGCTTACGAGCAGTACTTC.

The V gene is TRBV18, the J gene TRBJ2-7, with 9 bases matching TRBD2. Looked up from germline, CDR1 is KGHSH and CDR2 is LQKENI. V lost 3 bases, J lost 2 bases, and 11 bases stayed unmatched. There are 17 residues in the CDR3. CDR3 sequence reads: CASSPDLLAGDPYEQYF. The CDR3 DNA is TGTGCCAGCTCACCTGACTTACTAGCGGGCGATCCCTACGAGCAGTACTTC. The variable domain in full, with the rest retrieved from reference TRBV18 and TRBJ2-7, is NAGVMQNPRHLVRRRGQEARLRCSPMKGHSHVYWYRQLPEEGLKFMVYLQKENIIDESGMPKERFSAEFPKEGPSILRIQQVVRGDSAAYFCASSPDLLAGDPYEQYFGPGTRLTVT.

This chain links TRBV11-2 with TRBJ2-7; D is perhaps TRBD2 (6 bases). The CDR3 spans 12 residues. Germline CDR1 reads SGHAT; CDR2 reads FQNNGV. Trimming cost V 1 base and J 6 bases, with 7 bases left between them. The DNA for the CDR3 is TGTGCCAGCAGCTTAGTAGCGGTCGAGCAGTACTTC. Amino acid sequence: CASSLVAVEQYF.

The rearrangement joins TRBV28 to TRBJ2-7, with D possibly being TRBD1 or TRBD2 (5 bases each). Deletions cut 4 bases from V and 2 bases from J, with 12 bases between. The CDR3 has 14 amino acids. Germline CDR1 is MDHEN and CDR2 is SYDVKM. The CDR3, as DNA: TGTGCCAGCAGTTCTCCGGGGCTACCCTACGAGCAGTACTTC. Residues: CASSSPGLPYEQYF.

The chain has TRBV2 and TRBJ2-2; no firm D call. V gave up 4 bases and J gave up 1 base, with 13 bases separating them. The CDR3 loop spans 16 amino acids. Germline values: CDR1 SNHLY, CDR2 FYNNEI. The CDR3 is CASSVPTPGNTGELFF. CDR3 bases: TGTGCCAGCAGTGTCCCGACACCCGGGAACACCGGGGAGCTGTTTTTT.

The gene calls are TRBV6-5 and TRBJ1-1, with a tentative D call TRBD1 (5 bases). Germline CDR1 and CDR2: MNHEY and SVGAGI. The CDR3 extends over 12 amino acids. Deletions cut 5 bases from V and 4 bases from J, with 8 bases between. CDR3 bases: TGTGCCAGCAGTCGGACACCCACTGAAGCTTTCTTT. Its protein is CASSRTPTEAFF.

This sequence joins TRBV7-2 and TRBJ2-7; D is ambiguous. The CDR3 consists of 14 residues. V dropped 3 bases and J dropped 3 bases, with 12 bases sitting between them. Germline-derived CDR1 and CDR2 are SGHTA and FQGNSA. Written as DNA, the CDR3 is TGTGCCAGCAGCTTCGGGCTAAAAATCTACGAGCAGTACTTC. This sequence encodes CASSFGLKIYEQYF.

The chain combines TRBV6-1 with TRBJ2-5; D gene uncertain. The CDR3 is 13 residues long. V lost 6 bases and J 1 base, leaving 9 bases between the germline ends. Germline assignment: CDR1 MNHNS and CDR2 SASEGT. CDR3 loop: CASRRPGQETQYF. CDR3 bases: TGTGCCAGCAGGAGACCGGGCCAAGAGACCCAGTACTTC.

The V call is TRBV6-1, the J call TRBJ2-7, with D perhaps TRBD2 (5 bases). The CDR3 sequence is 12 residues long. V lost 3 bases, J lost 13 bases, and 16 bases lay in between. Germline CDR1 is MNHNS and CDR2 is SASEGT. CDR3: CASSEEVARHYF. The CDR3 nucleotides are TGTGCCAGCAGTGAGGAGGTCGCTAGGCATTACTTC.

The chain uses TRBV5-1 and TRBJ2-5; D may be TRBD1 (5 bases). CDR3 length equals 12 residues. The germline V and J ends were trimmed by 7 bases and 4 bases, with 11 bases remaining between them. Per germline, CDR1 SGHRS and CDR2 YFSETQ. CDR3 region: CASFSGSETQYF. Written as DNA, the CDR3 is TGCGCCAGCTTCTCAGGGTCAGAGACCCAGTACTTC.

The V gene is TRBV7-9, the J gene TRBJ2-1; D perhaps matches TRBD2 (5 bases). Germline-derived CDR1 and CDR2 are SEHNR and FQNEAQ (reference sequence). V gave up 5 bases and J gave up 6 bases, with 23 bases separating them. The CDR3 spans 17 residues. DNA for the CDR3: TGTGCCAGCAGCCAGGAGGTCCTAGCTGGAGCGAGCAATGAGCAGTTCTTC. The encoded protein is CASSQEVLAGASNEQFF.